This TCR beta chain was observed in a study of blood T cell repertoires in COVID-19. Looking at the study overall: Specimens from acute and convalescent COVID-19 originated in the United States, Italy and Spain.

The Seattle patients joined while their infection was active and were tracked longitudinally afterward. Original processing notes: Amplification of reference gene primers was used by the study to estimate nucleated cell counts. Produced via immunoSEQ multiplex PCR; TCRdb's table is partial and in-frame only. Clone size and the V and J calls come from that table; the DNA yielded D and trimming. The repertoire consists of hundreds of thousands of clones, with 88% occurring once and the leading ten covering more than 8.5%. This clone was seen just once. The CDR3 is made up of 19 amino acids. Germline V gene data show CDR1 as MNHNS and CDR2 as SASEGT. With V trimmed by 4 bases and J by 2 bases, 11 bases remained unmatched.

This clonotype was sampled from a woman in her sixties or seventies with COVID-19, enrolled during active disease. The sample consisted of peripheral blood. V and J are TRBV6-1 and TRBJ2-7; 16 positions match TRBD2. The CDR3 DNA reads as TGTGCCAGCAGTGCCCACCCCGGGACTAGCGGGAGGGCGACCTACGAGCAGTACTTC. Protein product: CASSAHPGTSGRATYEQYF.